This T cell receptor beta chain stems from a study of T cells after yellow fever vaccination. Study-wide results and limits: Boosting was followed by the reappearance of most primary-vaccination clones (approximately 95% CD4, 70% to 90% CD8). Researchers report a weaker secondary response that nonetheless peaked faster, day 5 versus 15. Clonotypes shared by both compartments, CD4 and CD8, made up a small share.

By 5'RACE template switching, TCR cDNA was produced, with a universal primer site and UMIs added in the process. TCRdb processed the 5' RACE reads anew with MiXCR; each CDR3 protein has one entry. Among some 550,000 distinct CDR3 sequences listed, under 25% were seen once. This clonotype occurred many times. Antigen: not known. J was trimmed by 3 bases and V by 5 bases; bases with no gene match: 6. From germline, CDR1 is MNHEY and CDR2 SVGEGT. The CDR3 totals 15 residues. The clonotype was recovered from a man in his thirties or forties who received the YFV17D yellow fever vaccine. The sequenced sample was PBMCs, obtained 15 days after the yellow fever booster vaccination. V is TRBV6-2 or TRBV6-3 and J is TRBJ2-5; 10 bases fit TRBD1. In DNA form, the CDR3 reads TGTGCCAGCAGTCCCGGGACAGGGGCCGAAGAGACCCAGTACTTC. Protein product: CASSPGTGAEETQYF.